This TCR beta chain was obtained from a study of CD8 T cells in ankylosing spondylitis. General observations from the study: In ankylosing spondylitis patients, matched synovial fluid reportedly showed significant enrichment of disease-linked clones. About 8 highly homologous variants formed a TCR beta motif that appeared characteristic of ankylosing spondylitis blood.

CDR3 length: 16 residues. Germline CDR1 reads LGHNA; CDR2 reads YNFKEQ. Trimming cost V 3 bases and J 5 bases; bases outside gene matches: 9. In this sample, this clonotype turned up a few times. What it recognizes is unknown. Generation of TCR beta libraries employed quantitative 5'-RACE incorporating molecular barcodes. Each CDR3 protein gets one entry after TCRdb re-called the 5' RACE reads with MiXCR. The repertoire holds approximately 150,000 distinct CDR3 sequences, with 8.5% to 10% as singletons. The source of this sequence is a female donor with ankylosing spondylitis or in good health (not recorded which). What was sequenced was blood, either unsorted or a sorted T cell fraction (not recorded which). The chain carries TRBV4-2 and TRBJ2-1; 8 bases are shared with TRBD2. In nucleotides, the CDR3 is TGTGCCAGCAGCCACCCGACTAGCGTGACTAACAATGAGCAGTTCTTC. The encoded protein is CASSHPTSVTNNEQFF.